Below are 22 T cell receptor beta chains sequenced from a single sample in a study of cytomegalovirus exposure and HLA in healthy donors (dated 2017 in TCRdb). The protocol used for the library was the immunoSEQ multiplex PCR assay. For the multiplex PCR, a mixture combining 60 forward primers for TCR Vbeta segments and 13 reverse primers for TCR Jbeta segments was used. TCRdb limited this immuneACCESS table to in-frame rearrangements with V and J called. A share of clones is missing; checked studies link under half to unresolved V genes, and the rest is unexplained. The sample table shows 200,000 to 250,000 clones, and about 88% are seen once. Around 0.22% of the sample is taken by the ten largest. Sequenced: PBMCs. These receptors were taken from a girl aged 2-9 years in good health and CMV-seronegative.

The genes are TRBV29-1 and TRBJ1-1; the match to TRBD1 covers 10 bases. The CDR3 is 15 amino acids. Trimming removed 7 bases from V and 4 bases from J; junction bases left unmatched: 12. Looked up from germline, CDR1 is SQVTM and CDR2 is ANQGSEA. CDR3 in DNA: TGCAGCGCCCCAGGGACAGGGGCCGGTGGCACTGAAGCTTTCTTT. It codes for CSAPGTGAGGTEAFF.

This rearrangement joins TRBV13 to TRBJ1-2; tentative D call: TRBD1 (5 bases). V was pared by 5 bases and J by 10 bases, with 11 bases between. Germline values: CDR1 PRHDT, CDR2 FYEKMQ (reference sequence). The CDR3 loop spans 11 amino acids. This CDR3 reads CASSVAGIYTF. CDR3 bases: TGTGCCAGCAGCGTAGCAGGGATCTACACCTTC.

V is TRBV25-1 and J is TRBJ2-5, with D possibly being TRBD2 (7 bases). CDR1 is MGHDK and CDR2 is SYGVNS in the germline V gene. The V and J ends lost 3 bases and 6 bases respectively, with 17 bases between them. This CDR3 region has 15 residues. CDR3: CASSDFSRGAKTQYF. The DNA for the CDR3 is TGTGCCAGCAGTGATTTCTCACGGGGGGCAAAGACCCAGTACTTC. Full variable domain (missing parts from reference TRBV25-1 and TRBJ2-5): EADIYQTPRYLVIGTGKKITLECSQTMGHDKMYWYQQDPGMELHLIHYSYGVNSTEKGDLSSESTVSRIRTEHFPLTLESARPSHTSQYLCASSDFSRGAKTQYFGPGTRLLVL.

The CDR3 is CASSYSTGGYNSPLHF. As DNA, the CDR3 is TGTGCCAGCAGTTACTCGACAGGTGGATATAATTCACCCCTCCACTTT. The V gene is TRBV6-5, the J gene TRBJ1-6; a weak D match, TRBD1 (6 bases). Trimming left V 0 bases short and J 4 bases short, with 10 bases between. The CDR3 has 16 amino acids. The germline V gene encodes CDR1 MNHEY and CDR2 SVGAGI.

This sequence joins TRBV5-4 and TRBJ1-5; D is ambiguous. The CDR3 extends over 13 amino acids. The V gene's germline CDR1 is SGHNT and CDR2 YYREEE (reference sequence). Trimming cost V 2 bases and J 5 bases, with 8 bases left between them. The CDR3 sequence: CASSLSRDQPQHF. The CDR3 DNA sequence: TGTGCCAGCAGCTTATCCCGCGATCAGCCCCAGCATTTT.

The chain links TRBV19 to TRBJ2-7, with 12 bases lining up with TRBD2. This CDR3 region has 15 residues. CDR1 is LNHDA, CDR2 SQIVND, per germline (reference sequence). The trim removed 4 bases at V and 0 bases at J, leaving 1 base unmatched. Here the CDR3 DNA reads TGTGCCAGTAGTACACTAGCGGGAGGCTCCTACGAGCAGTACTTC. This sequence encodes CASSTLAGGSYEQYF.

This chain joins TRBV10-2 and TRBJ2-1; 8 bases fit TRBD2. Germline loops: CDR1 WSHSY, CDR2 SAAADI. The trim removed 8 bases at V and 4 bases at J, leaving 10 bases unmatched. This CDR3 has 15 amino acids. CDR3: CASQKGTRVYNEQFF. The CDR3 DNA follows: TGCGCCAGCCAGAAGGGGACTAGGGTTTACAATGAGCAGTTCTTC.

This clone has just one count. The V call is TRBV9, the J call TRBJ2-3, with D perhaps TRBD2 (6 bases). V lost 0 bases, J lost 3 bases, and 14 bases lay in between. CDR1 is SGDLS and CDR2 is YYNGEE in the germline V gene. The CDR3 totals 16 residues. The CDR3 loop reads CASSVGGNSGTDTQYF. Here the CDR3 DNA reads TGTGCCAGCAGCGTAGGCGGTAATAGCGGTACAGATACGCAGTATTTT.

The V call is TRBV9, the J call TRBJ2-5; 14 positions match TRBD2. The germline gives CDR1 SGDLS, CDR2 YYNGEE. The CDR3 length is 17 residues. The J segment lost 6 bases and the V segment lost 4 bases, leaving 11 bases of the junction unmatched. The CDR3 loop reads CASSTPGLAGGSKTQYF. The CDR3 DNA is TGTGCCAGCAGCACTCCCGGACTAGCGGGAGGTTCAAAGACCCAGTACTTC.

Only one count was recorded for this clone. The chain links TRBV25-1 to TRBJ2-1, with TRBD2 matching over 8 bases. Unmatched junction bases numbered 7, after V lost 4 bases and J lost 2 bases. The CDR3 is made up of 16 amino acids. The germline CDR1 and CDR2 sequences are MGHDK and SYGVNS. The CDR3 region is CASSGFAGGPYNEQFF. The CDR3 DNA is TGTGCCAGCAGTGGCTTTGCGGGGGGCCCCTACAATGAGCAGTTCTTC.

This chain links TRBV19 with TRBJ1-5; 8 bases match TRBD1. The ends lost 3 bases at V and 7 bases at J; junction bases unmatched: 5. CDR3 length equals 14 residues. Germline values: CDR1 LNHDA, CDR2 SQIVND (reference sequence). The CDR3 is CASSIDRGGQPQHF. Written as DNA, the CDR3 is TGTGCCAGTAGTATCGACAGGGGAGGGCAGCCCCAGCATTTT. Together with reference TRBV19 and TRBJ1-5, the CDR3 gives the full variable domain: DGGITQSPKYLFRKEGQNVTLSCEQNLNHDAMYWYRQDPGQGLRLIYYSQIVNDFQKGDIAEGYSVSREKKESFPLTVTSAQKNPTAFYLCASSIDRGGQPQHFGDGTRLSIL.

The gene calls are TRBV27 and TRBJ1-1, with D maybe TRBD1 (5 bases). Germline assignment: CDR1 MNHEY and CDR2 SMNVEV (reference sequence). V was cut by 3 bases and J by 2 bases, with 13 bases left in between. This CDR3 is 15 amino acids long. In DNA, the CDR3 is TGTGCCAGCAGTTTTGGGGCCGATTTTAACACTGAAGCTTTCTTT. Translating gives CASSFGADFNTEAFF.

This clone was detected a few times. This sequence joins TRBV6-1 and TRBJ1-4; no clear D gene. The CDR3 has 14 amino acids. Germline values: CDR1 MNHNS, CDR2 SASEGT. Trimming left V 1 base short and J 11 bases short, with 14 bases between. The CDR3 region has the DNA TGTGCCAGCAGTGAAGGCGTCGGTCTACCCAAACTGTTTTTT. This sequence encodes CASSEGVGLPKLFF.

This clone was counted between two and nine times. V gene TRBV10-3 combines with J gene TRBJ1-3, with TRBD1 identical over 9 bases. After removal of 8 bases from V and 0 bases from J, the junction contained 14 bases not matched to a gene. Germline V gene sequence: CDR1 ENHRY, CDR2 SYGVKD. The CDR3 loop spans 18 amino acids. CDR3 sequence: CAIALTGGLRNSGNTIYF. CDR3 coding DNA: TGTGCCATCGCATTGACAGGGGGGTTGCGGAACTCTGGAAACACCATATATTTT.

The CDR3 DNA reads TGTGCCAGCAGCGTAAGGGGAGGGGCTGAAGCTTTCTTT. Amino acid sequence: CASSVRGGAEAFF. V and J are TRBV9 and TRBJ1-1, with D possibly being TRBD1 (5 bases). V was cut by 1 base and J by 6 bases, with 10 bases left in between. This CDR3 comprises 13 residues. CDR1 SGDLS and CDR2 YYNGEE come from the germline V gene.

Details on this clone: Other DNA sequences from this sample encode an identical CDR3 as well. CDR3 region: CSARGGGEQYF. Here the CDR3 DNA reads TGCAGTGCTAGAGGAGGGGGCGAGCAGTACTTC. The rearrangement joins TRBV20-1 to TRBJ2-7; D is possibly TRBD1 (6 bases). The length of the CDR3 is 11 residues. Trimming removed 1 base from V and 6 bases from J, with 7 bases in between. Germline V CDR1 and CDR2: DFQATT, SNEGSKA (reference sequence).

This clone was detected a few times. This sequence joins TRBV9 and TRBJ2-5; TRBD2 is a possible D gene (6 bases). CDR3 length: 13 residues. CDR1 SGDLS and CDR2 YYNGEE come from the germline V gene. Trimming shortened V by 6 bases and J by 7 bases, and 16 bases separated the two germline ends. CDR3 amino acids: CASNGGGRGTQYF. CDR3 bases: TGTGCCAGCAACGGGGGAGGAAGAGGGACCCAGTACTTC.

The CDR3 region has the DNA TGTGCCAGCAGCCAAGTTGCGCGAACTGTAAACACTGAAGCTTTCTTT. Translation gives CASSQVARTVNTEAFF. The V and J genes are TRBV14 and TRBJ1-1; D gene uncertain. The CDR3 extends over 16 amino acids. CDR1 SGHDN and CDR2 FVKESK come from the germline V gene. V gave up 1 base and J gave up 2 bases, with 14 bases separating them.

The V and J genes are TRBV2 and TRBJ2-1; 10 bases are shared with TRBD1. Germline trimming cut 6 bases from V and 9 bases from J; bases unmatched to any gene: 5. The CDR3 sequence is 13 residues long. Germline V gives CDR1 SNHLY, CDR2 FYNNEI. The CDR3 loop reads CASRGDRGGEQFF. Here the CDR3 DNA reads TGTGCCAGCAGGGGGGACAGGGGAGGTGAGCAGTTCTTC.

The V and J genes are TRBV12-5 and TRBJ1-6; maybe TRBD1 (6 bases). The CDR3 loop spans 14 amino acids. CDR1 LGHNT and CDR2 FRNRAP come from the germline V gene. V dropped 4 bases and J dropped 8 bases, with 12 bases sitting between them. The CDR3 reads CASGYDRWDSPLHF. The CDR3 coding sequence is TGTGCTAGTGGTTACGACAGGTGGGATTCACCCCTCCACTTT. The complete variable domain, with remaining parts taken from reference TRBV12-5 and TRBJ1-6, reads DARVTQTPRHKVTEMGQEVTMRCQPILGHNTVFWYRQTMMQGLELLAYFRNRAPLDDSGMPKDRFSAEMPDATLATLKIQPSEPRDSAVYFCASGYDRWDSPLHFGNGTRLTVT.

The V and J genes are TRBV20-1 and TRBJ1-1; D is unclear. Germline V lookup: CDR1 DFQATT, CDR2 SNEGSKA (reference sequence). Deletions cut 5 bases from V and 0 bases from J, with 4 bases between. This CDR3 is built from 11 residues. Here the CDR3 DNA reads TGCAGTGCTCCTTTGAACACTGAAGCTTTCTTT. It codes for CSAPLNTEAFF.

This sequence joins TRBV6-1 and TRBJ2-7; 7 nucleotides match TRBD1. This CDR3 spans 16 amino acids. CDR1 and CDR2 (germline): MNHNS, SASEGT. The V and J ends lost 0 bases and 1 base, in that order; junction bases with no gene match: 6. CDR3 in amino acids: CASSEASGTASYEQYF. The DNA of the CDR3 is TGTGCCAGCAGTGAAGCCTCCGGGACAGCATCCTACGAGCAGTACTTC.